The 10 T cell receptor beta chains listed next were all sequenced from one sample in a study of T cells after somatic rescue of genetic block. TCRdb's copy holds only in-frame clones and misses some; the assay was immunoSEQ multiplex PCR. The top ten hold roughly 20% of the sample, which has fewer than 15,000 clones, about 65% seen once. The sample comprised peripheral blood mononuclear cells (PBMCs). All receptors derive from a boy younger than 18.

This clone was recorded once. The chain couples TRBV6-1 to TRBJ2-7; D gene ambiguous. This CDR3 is built from 15 residues. Per the germline V gene, CDR1 is MNHNS and CDR2 is SASEGT. V gave up 1 base and J gave up 2 bases, with 12 bases separating them. The CDR3 DNA is TGTGCCAGCAGTGAAGTTTGGGTCGGACCCTACGAGCAGTACTTC. Amino acid sequence: CASSEVWVGPYEQYF.

The chain couples TRBV5-6 to TRBJ2-5; 9 bases agree with TRBD2. V shed 3 bases, J shed 4 bases, and the junction held 1 base outside the gene matches. The CDR3 loop spans 13 amino acids. The V gene's germline CDR1 is SGHDT and CDR2 YYEEEE. In DNA, the CDR3 is TGTGCCAGCAGCTGGACTAGCGCAGAGACCCAGTACTTC. It codes for CASSWTSAETQYF.

With respect to this clone: Germline and junction disagree at one end, which may indicate a read error. The gene calls are TRBV6-6 and TRBJ2-7; TRBD2 might be the D (6 bases). Germline V gene sequence: CDR1 MNHNY, CDR2 SVGAGI (reference sequence). The CDR3 extends over 14 amino acids. The CDR3 DNA is TGTGCCAGCACCGAGGGGAGGTTTAACTACGAGCAGCACTTC. Translating it yields CASTEGRFNYEQHF.

By share, this clone ranks as medium-sized. J is TRBJ2-5 and V is TRBV5-1; tentatively, D is TRBD2 (5 bases). Germline CDR1 reads SGHRS; CDR2 reads YFSETQ. The CDR3 is 18 amino acids. V lost 1 base and J 1 base, leaving 20 bases between the germline ends. The CDR3 protein is CASSLTPDMSGLQETQYF. In nucleotides, the CDR3 is TGCGCCAGCAGCTTGACCCCGGATATGTCAGGACTCCAAGAGACCCAGTACTTC.

This sequence joins TRBV5-5 and TRBJ2-6; D remains unclear. Germline CDR1 SGHKS, CDR2 YYEKEE (reference sequence). Deletions cut 2 bases from V and 0 bases from J, with 9 bases between. The CDR3 is made up of 16 amino acids. The CDR3, as DNA: TGTGCCAGCAGCTTCGGCAGAACCTCTGGGGCCAACGTCCTGACTTTC. Amino acid sequence: CASSFGRTSGANVLTF.

V gene TRBV6-5 combines with J gene TRBJ1-5; 10 bases line up with TRBD1. CDR1 and CDR2 from the germline V gene are MNHEY and SVGAGI. With 6 bases clipped from V and 6 bases from J, the junction kept 8 bases outside the gene matches. The CDR3 runs 15 residues. The CDR3 DNA is TGTGCCAGCAGCTTGGGACAGGGGTGGACTCAGCCCCAGCATTTT. It specifies CASSLGQGWTQPQHF.

The chain couples TRBV7-2 to TRBJ1-6, with D uncertain. Deletions cut 1 base from V and 7 bases from J, with 8 bases between. Germline V lookup: CDR1 SGHTA, CDR2 FQGNSA. CDR3 length: 14 amino acids. The CDR3 spells CASSLGLQNSPLHF. CDR3 nucleotides: TGTGCCAGCAGCTTAGGACTCCAGAATTCACCCCTCCACTTT.

The chain uses TRBV27 and TRBJ2-7; TRBD1 matches at 9 bases. CDR3 length equals 14 residues. Trimming removed 4 bases from V and 2 bases from J; junction bases left unmatched: 3. CDR1 is MNHEY, CDR2 SMNVEV, per germline (reference sequence). CDR3 in amino acids: CASSYGTGTYEQYF. In nucleotides, the CDR3 is TGTGCCAGCAGTTATGGGACAGGGACCTACGAGCAGTACTTC.

The chain uses TRBV7-8 and TRBJ2-7; D not resolved. V was cut by 5 bases and J by 7 bases, with 21 bases left in between. Germline values: CDR1 SGHVS, CDR2 FQNEAQ. The CDR3 loop spans 15 amino acids. In DNA, the CDR3 is TGTGCCAGCAGCCAATACGTCCGGCCCTCTGGGGAGCAGTACTTC. Its protein product is CASSQYVRPSGEQYF. Full variable domain (outside the CDR3, taken from reference TRBV7-8 and TRBJ2-7): GAGVSQSPRYKVAKRGQDVALRCDPISGHVSLFWYQQALGQGPEFLTYFQNEAQLDKSGLPSDRFFAERPEGSVSTLKIQRTQQEDSAVYLCASSQYVRPSGEQYFGPGTRLTVT.

The chain is built from TRBV30 and TRBJ2-5; TRBD2 might be the D (5 bases). There are 11 residues in the CDR3. Germline assignment: CDR1 GTSNPN and CDR2 SVGIG (reference sequence). Trimming took 2 bases from V and 7 from J, leaving 8 bases between them. The CDR3 DNA reads TGTGCCTGGAGTTCTCGGGGGACCCAGTACTTC. It specifies CAWSSRGTQYF.